This T cell receptor (beta chain) is from a study of blood T cell repertoires in COVID-19. V was cut by 2 bases and J by 7 bases, with 13 bases left in between. The CDR3 consists of 14 residues. Germline lookup yields CDR1 SGHTA and CDR2 FQGTGA. The data were produced by immunoSEQ multiplex PCR, yet TCRdb's version contains in-frame clones alone and is incomplete. This table holds 150,000 to 200,000 clones, approximately 86% found once. Sequencing was performed on peripheral blood. This TCR was sampled from a man in his 60s with acute or convalescent COVID-19. This rearrangement joins TRBV7-3 to TRBJ2-3; D may be TRBD2 (5 bases). The CDR3 region is CASSLGWGANTQYF. Written as DNA, the CDR3 is TGTGCCAGCAGCTTAGGGTGGGGAGCGAATACGCAGTATTTT.